A selection of T cell receptor beta chains follows, all from one sample in a study of blood T cell repertoires in COVID-19. The method was immunoSEQ multiplex PCR; TCRdb's version includes in-frame clones alone and lacks a portion of them. Of about 200,000 clones in the sample, nearly 90% were seen once. The sample taken for sequencing was peripheral blood. These receptors came from a man aged 55 to 70 with active or convalescent COVID-19. Both conserved end residues are part of each CDR3. D genes are given only for firm matches. Clone size is shown for a subset of rows, as once, few, many or a class of expanded clone.

V gene,J gene,clone size,D gene,CDR3 length,CDR3 DNA,CDR3 protein
TRBV5-1,TRBJ2-3,NA,NA,14,TGCGCCAGCAGTTTGGGGACTAGCACAGATACGCAGTATTTT,CASSLGTSTDTQYF
TRBV7-9,TRBJ1-6,NA,NA,15,TGTGCCAGCAGCTTAGGACTGGGTCCGGATTCACCCCTCCACTTT,CASSLGLGPDSPLHF
TRBV7-9,TRBJ1-2,NA,NA,15,TGTGCCAGCAGCCGCGGACGGGGGGCTAACTATGGCTACACCTTC,CASSRGRGANYGYTF
TRBV6-6,TRBJ2-5,few,NA,14,TGTGCCAGCAGCTCCGGTGGGCTGTTGGAGACCCAGTACTTC,CASSSGGLLETQYF
TRBV24-1,TRBJ2-1,NA,NA,18,TGTGCCACCAGTGATTCCGGGGGTCCGGGACCCCACTACAATGAGCAGTTCTTC,CATSDSGGPGPHYNEQFF
TRBV4-1,TRBJ1-2,NA,TRBD1,14,TGCGCCAGCAGCCAAGGAGGGGGCGCGTTTGGCTACACCTTC,CASSQGGGAFGYTF
TRBV11-2,TRBJ2-7,NA,NA,14,TGTGCCAGCAGCATATTAACAGGGAACTACGAGCAGTACTTC,CASSILTGNYEQYF
TRBV5-1,TRBJ2-7,NA,NA,15,TGCGCCAGCAGCTTGGACAGATCCCGATCCTACGAGCAGTACTTC,CASSLDRSRSYEQYF
TRBV19,TRBJ2-2,NA,TRBD1,14,TGTGCCAGTAGTACGGGACAGCTTACCGGGGAGCTGTTTTTT,CASSTGQLTGELFF
TRBV15,TRBJ1-2,NA,TRBD1,14,TGTGCCACCAGCAGAGATCTAACAGGGGTTTTCTACACCTTC,CATSRDLTGVFYTF
TRBV7-2,TRBJ1-2,NA,NA,16,TGTGCCAGCAGCTTAGACGGTAAGGGGTGGGACTATGGCTACACCTTC,CASSLDGKGWDYGYTF
TRBV27,TRBJ1-6,few,NA,12,TGTGCCAGCAGTTTGAGCCGGGATATCCTCCACTTT,CASSLSRDILHF
TRBV13,TRBJ2-7,NA,NA,13,TGTGCCAGCAGCTTAAAATGGGCGAGCGAGCAGTACTTC,CASSLKWASEQYF
TRBV6-5,TRBJ2-2,NA,NA,15,TGTGCCAGCAGTTACTTTGCGGCGAACACCGGGGAGCTGTTTTTT,CASSYFAANTGELFF
TRBV6-1,TRBJ2-3,NA,TRBD2,16,TGTGCCAGCAGTGAACGGGGCGGGGGGAACACAGATACGCAGTATTTT,CASSERGGGNTDTQYF
TRBV5-1,TRBJ1-5,NA,TRBD1,15,TGCGCCAGCAGCTTGGGACAGGGGGAAGATCAGCCCCAGCATTTT,CASSLGQGEDQPQHF
TRBV5-4,TRBJ1-2,NA,TRBD1,15,TGTGCCAGCAGCCCTTGGGGACAGTGGGCAAATGGCTACACCTTC,CASSPWGQWANGYTF
TRBV11-3,TRBJ1-5,few,NA,17,TGTGCCAGCAGCTTACTTGGAGGCTACTGTAGCAATCAGCCCCAGCATTTT,CASSLLGGYCSNQPQHF
TRBV15,TRBJ2-4,NA,TRBD2,18,TGTGCCACCAGCAGAGAAACCGGGACTAGCGGGGACAAAAACATTCAGTACTTC,CATSRETGTSGDKNIQYF
TRBV11-2,TRBJ2-7,few,NA,15,TGTGCCAGCAGCGAAAGCGGGCCCATCTCCTACGAGCAGTACTTC,CASSESGPISYEQYF
TRBV18,TRBJ1-2,NA,NA,16,TGTGCCAGCTCACCCTTCCGACAGGAGCGGGGCTATGGCTACACCTTC,CASSPFRQERGYGYTF
TRBV19,TRBJ1-3,NA,NA,17,TGTGCCAGTAGTATCCTTCCCGGGGGGAACTCTGGAAACACCATATATTTT,CASSILPGGNSGNTIYF
TRBV19,TRBJ1-5,NA,TRBD1,17,TGTGCCAGTAGTATAGGCCCCAGGACAGGGTGGAATCAGCCCCAGCATTTT,CASSIGPRTGWNQPQHF
TRBV7-9,TRBJ2-1,NA,TRBD2,16,TGTGCCAGCAGCACCCCCGGGACTACCCTGTCGGATGAGCAGTTCTTC,CASSTPGTTLSDEQFF
TRBV5-1,TRBJ1-4,NA,TRBD1,14,TGCGCCAGCAAACCAGGGACAGGGGCTGAAAAACTGTTTTTT,CASKPGTGAEKLFF
TRBV11-2,TRBJ2-1,NA,NA,11,TGTGCCAGCAGCCCTCACAATGAGCAGTTCTTC,CASSPHNEQFF
TRBV6-5,TRBJ1-2,NA,TRBD1,15,TGTGCCAGCAGTTACTCAGGGGGCGCCAACTATGGCTACACCTTC,CASSYSGGANYGYTF
TRBV21-1,TRBJ2-7,NA,NA,13,TGTGCCAGCAGCAAAGTAGGGAGAACCGAGCAGTACTTC,CASSKVGRTEQYF
TRBV6-1,TRBJ1-5,NA,NA,15,TGTGCCAGCAGTGACGATAGGGGGTGGGGTCAGCCCCAGCATTTT,CASSDDRGWGQPQHF
TRBV5-8,TRBJ2-1,few,TRBD1,15,TGTGCCAGCAGCTTAAGAGGGGGCAATTACAATGAGCAGTTCTTC,CASSLRGGNYNEQFF
TRBV7-6,TRBJ2-7,NA,TRBD1,15,TGTGCCAGCAGCCAGGGGGTACGCAACTCCTACGAGCAGTACTTC,CASSQGVRNSYEQYF
TRBV2,TRBJ2-5,NA,TRBD2,17,TGTGCCAGCAGTGATGGCCAGCGGGGGATGATGTTAGAGACCCAGTACTTC,CASSDGQRGMMLETQYF
TRBV12-3/TRBV12-4,TRBJ1-1,NA,TRBD1,12,TGTGCCAGCAGTACGCGACAGGGCGAAGCTTTCTTT,CASSTRQGEAFF
TRBV19,TRBJ2-3,NA,NA,18,TGTGCCAGTAGTATCCTATTATCACAGAGGGTTTCCACAGATACGCAGTATTTT,CASSILLSQRVSTDTQYF
TRBV5-7,TRBJ1-2,NA,NA,15,TGTGCCAGCAGCTTGGGCGACAGGTTTAACTATGGCTACACCTTC,CASSLGDRFNYGYTF
TRBV15,TRBJ2-1,NA,NA,13,TGTGCCACCAGCAGAGGAGGGATGGATGAGCAGTTCTTC,CATSRGGMDEQFF
TRBV6-1,TRBJ1-5,once,NA,15,TGTGCCAGCAGTGAATTCGACAGGAGCAATCAGCCCCAGCATTTT,CASSEFDRSNQPQHF
TRBV3-1/TRBV3-2,TRBJ2-2,NA,NA,14,TGTGCCAGCAGAGAAAAATCGAGTCTCGGGGAGCTGTTTTTT,CASREKSSLGELFF
TRBV18,TRBJ1-2,NA,TRBD1,15,TGTGCCAGCTCCCAGGGACAGGGGACCCCGGTTGGCTACACCTTC,CASSQGQGTPVGYTF
TRBV2,TRBJ2-7,NA,TRBD2,15,TGTGCCAGCAGTCCTAGACTAGCGGGCCGCTACGAGCAGTACTTC,CASSPRLAGRYEQYF
TRBV5-1,TRBJ1-1,NA,NA,14,TGCGCCAGCAGCTTGACTCAAGTGAACACTGAAGCTTTCTTT,CASSLTQVNTEAFF
TRBV7-9,TRBJ1-3,NA,NA,15,TGTGCCAGCAGCTTAGCGACAGTCTCTGGAAACACCATATATTTT,CASSLATVSGNTIYF
TRBV10-3,TRBJ2-1,NA,TRBD2,17,TGTGCCATCAGTGGGAGAAGGACTAGCGGGGCCGGTAGTGAGCAGTTCTTC,CAISGRRTSGAGSEQFF
TRBV24-1,TRBJ1-1,once,NA,12,TGTGCCACCAGGGGGCAAGACACTGAAGCTTTCTTT,CATRGQDTEAFF
TRBV24-1,TRBJ1-2,NA,TRBD1,14,TGTGCCACCAGTGATCGTGGACAGGCCTATGGCTACACCTTC,CATSDRGQAYGYTF
TRBV6-4,TRBJ2-3,NA,NA,24,TGTGCCAGCAGTGACTCTTTTTTTGGGCCCGAACCGCTGGACCCGGGAAAAAGCACAGATACGCAGTATTTT,CASSDSFFGPEPLDPGKSTDTQYF
TRBV5-1,TRBJ1-1,NA,NA,16,TGCGCCAGCAGCCCTGGACGGACTAATATGAACACTGAAGCTTTCTTT,CASSPGRTNMNTEAFF